Below are 14 T cell receptor beta chains sequenced from a single sample in a study of blood T cell repertoires in COVID-19. Sequencing used immunoSEQ multiplex PCR; TCRdb keeps in-frame clones, though not all of them. This sample has fewer than 200,000 clones, with 70% to 90% found just once. The sample consisted of peripheral blood. The receptors originated from a woman aged 55-69 years with COVID-19, enrolled during active disease.

The genes are TRBV4-1 and TRBJ2-7, with TRBD1 identical over 11 bases. Germline CDR1 reads MGHRA; CDR2 reads YSYEKL. The CDR3 is 16 amino acids. V was clipped by 0 bases and J by 3 bases; unmatched bases: 4. CDR3 coding DNA: TGCGCCAGCAGCCAAGATGACGGGACAGGGGGCTACGAGCAGTACTTC. The encoded protein is CASSQDDGTGGYEQYF.

This rearrangement joins TRBV19 to TRBJ2-1, with TRBD2 matching over 12 bases. Germline V gives CDR1 LNHDA, CDR2 SQIVND (reference sequence). The CDR3 totals 16 residues. V gave up 7 bases and J gave up 6 bases; unmatched junction bases: 10. CDR3 protein: CASKPPGLAGSNEQFF. The CDR3 coding sequence is TGTGCCAGTAAACCGCCCGGACTAGCGGGATCCAATGAGCAGTTCTTC. Full variable domain (rest looked up from reference TRBV19 and TRBJ2-1): DGGITQSPKYLFRKEGQNVTLSCEQNLNHDAMYWYRQDPGQGLRLIYYSQIVNDFQKGDIAEGYSVSREKKESFPLTVTSAQKNPTAFYLCASKPPGLAGSNEQFFGPGTRLTVL.

This clone has a handful of counts. This sequence joins TRBV2 and TRBJ1-6, with D possibly matching TRBD1 (6 bases). The V end was cut by 5 bases, the J end by 7 bases, with 18 bases between. The CDR3 is made up of 16 amino acids. CDR1 is SNHLY and CDR2 is FYNNEI in the germline V gene. In DNA, the CDR3 is TGTGCCAGCAGTCTACAGGGTGGCAATAAGAATTCACCCCTCCACTTT. Translating gives CASSLQGGNKNSPLHF.

This clone was counted a single time. The chain carries TRBV3-1 (or the pseudogene TRBV3-2) and TRBJ1-3; a possible D gene is TRBD1 (6 bases). Germline V gene lookup returns CDR1 LGHDT and CDR2 YNNKEL (reference sequence). This CDR3 contains 15 residues. Trimming left V 4 bases short and J 9 bases short, with 19 bases between. DNA of the CDR3: TGTGCCAGCAGCCCTGTTTTAGGGGGAAAAAGCACCATATATTTT. It is translated as CASSPVLGGKSTIYF.

The rearrangement uses TRBV12-3 or TRBV12-4 and TRBJ1-1; no clear D gene. This CDR3 is 13 amino acids long. Trimming stripped 6 bases from V and 3 bases from J, with 11 bases between. CDR3 in amino acids: CASSPGFHTEAFF. As DNA, the CDR3 is TGTGCCAGCAGCCCCGGGTTCCACACTGAAGCTTTCTTT.

V and J are TRBV30 and TRBJ1-4; D unresolved. There are 13 residues in the CDR3. Looked up from germline, CDR1 is GTSNPN and CDR2 is SVGIG (reference sequence). V lost 5 bases and J 2 bases, leaving 9 bases between the germline ends. CDR3 protein: CAWAPGTNEKLFF. For the CDR3, the DNA is TGTGCCTGGGCCCCTGGCACTAATGAAAAACTGTTTTTT. Supplemented by reference TRBV30 and TRBJ1-4, the full variable domain reads SQTIHQWPATLVQPVGSPLSLECTVEGTSNPNLYWYRQAAGRGLQLLFYSVGIGQISSEVPQNLSASRPQDRQFILSSKKLLLSDSGFYLCAWAPGTNEKLFFGSGTQLSVL.

This rearrangement joins TRBV6-5 to TRBJ1-6; D is perhaps TRBD1 (5 bases). The CDR3 extends over 15 amino acids. Trimming took 7 bases from V and 2 from J, leaving 12 bases between them. Germline V CDR1 and CDR2: MNHEY, SVGAGI. CDR3 DNA sequence: TGTGCCAGCATCGCAGGGTTAACCTATAATTCACCCCTCCACTTT. Translated: CASIAGLTYNSPLHF.

The J gene is TRBJ1-6, the V gene TRBV3-1 (or the pseudogene TRBV3-2); 7 nucleotides agree with TRBD1. This CDR3 contains 14 residues. Germline CDR1 is LGHDT and CDR2 is YNNKEL (reference sequence). Trimming at V came to 6 bases and at J to 7 bases, leaving 6 bases not matched to a gene. CDR3 in amino acids: CASSTNRGNSPLHF. DNA for the CDR3: TGTGCCAGCAGTACAAACAGGGGAAATTCACCCCTCCACTTT.

The chain links TRBV9 to TRBJ2-2, with 7 bases identical to TRBD2. The CDR3 totals 15 residues. The germline V gene encodes CDR1 SGDLS and CDR2 YYNGEE. J gave up 5 bases and V 0 bases, and 4 bases lay outside the gene matches. The CDR3: CASSVGVSGTGELFF. DNA of the CDR3: TGTGCCAGCAGCGTAGGAGTTAGCGGGACCGGGGAGCTGTTTTTT.

The rearrangement links TRBV14 to TRBJ1-2, with TRBD1 identical over 8 bases. The germline gives CDR1 SGHDN, CDR2 FVKESK. The V gene end was trimmed by 4 bases and the J gene end by 4 bases; junction bases not matched to a gene: 2. CDR3 length equals 13 residues. The CDR3: CASSLGTGYGYTF. CDR3 nucleotide sequence: TGTGCCAGCAGCCTTGGGACAGGCTATGGCTACACCTTC.

The chain uses TRBV6-5 and TRBJ1-1, with D maybe TRBD1 (6 bases). CDR3 length: 15 amino acids. Trimming cost V 3 bases and J 6 bases, with 17 bases left between them. Germline V CDR1 and CDR2: MNHEY, SVGAGI. Written as DNA, the CDR3 is TGTGCCAGCAGTTATATGACAGGTGGAGGTGCTGAAGCTTTCTTT. Translated, it gives CASSYMTGGGAEAFF.

The rearrangement links TRBV4-1 to TRBJ2-3; 8 bases fit TRBD2. Germline values: CDR1 MGHRA, CDR2 YSYEKL. V shed 2 bases, J shed 2 bases, and the junction held 3 bases outside the gene matches. The CDR3 totals 15 residues. DNA for the CDR3: TGCGCCAGCAGCCAAACTAGCGGCTACACAGATACGCAGTATTTT. Translating gives CASSQTSGYTDTQYF.

This CDR3 is CASSFGGGADTQYF. CDR3 coding DNA: TGTGCCAGCAGCTTTGGCGGGGGGGCAGATACGCAGTATTTT. This chain joins TRBV7-2 and TRBJ2-3; TRBD2 matches 9 bases. With 3 bases clipped from V and 4 bases from J, the junction kept 2 bases outside the gene matches. CDR3 length: 14 residues. In germline, CDR1 is SGHTA, CDR2 FQGNSA.

The chain couples TRBV7-9 to TRBJ1-3; a possible D gene is TRBD1 (5 bases). Trimming removed 1 base from V and 0 bases from J, with 10 bases in between. The CDR3 totals 16 residues. Germline CDR1 reads SEHNR; CDR2 reads FQNEAQ (reference sequence). The CDR3 here is CASSLGQPNSGNTIYF. The CDR3 coding sequence is TGTGCCAGCAGCTTAGGACAGCCGAACTCTGGAAACACCATATATTTT.